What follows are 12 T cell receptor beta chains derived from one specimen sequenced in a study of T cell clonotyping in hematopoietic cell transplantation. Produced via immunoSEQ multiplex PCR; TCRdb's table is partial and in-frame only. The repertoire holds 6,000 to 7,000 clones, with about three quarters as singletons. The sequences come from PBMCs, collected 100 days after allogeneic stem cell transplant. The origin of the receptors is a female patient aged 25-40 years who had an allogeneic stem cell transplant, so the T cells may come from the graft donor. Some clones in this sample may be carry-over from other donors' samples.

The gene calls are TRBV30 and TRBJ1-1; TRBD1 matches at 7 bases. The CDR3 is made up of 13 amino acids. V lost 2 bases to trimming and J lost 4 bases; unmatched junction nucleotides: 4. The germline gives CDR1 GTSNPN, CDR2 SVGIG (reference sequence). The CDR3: CAWSQGEFTEAFF. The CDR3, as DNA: TGTGCCTGGAGTCAGGGGGAATTCACTGAAGCTTTCTTT.

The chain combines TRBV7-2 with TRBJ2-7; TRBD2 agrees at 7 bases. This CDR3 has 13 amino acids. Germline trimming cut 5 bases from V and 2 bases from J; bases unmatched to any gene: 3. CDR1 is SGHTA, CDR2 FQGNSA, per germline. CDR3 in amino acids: CASSRTRPYEQYF. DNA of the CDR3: TGTGCCAGCAGCCGGACTAGACCCTACGAGCAGTACTTC.

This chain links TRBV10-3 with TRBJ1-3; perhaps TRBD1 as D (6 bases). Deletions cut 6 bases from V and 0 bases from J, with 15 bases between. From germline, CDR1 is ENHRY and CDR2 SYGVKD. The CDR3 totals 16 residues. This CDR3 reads CAISRIGGPSGNTIYF. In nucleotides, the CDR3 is TGTGCCATCAGCAGAATAGGGGGGCCCTCTGGAAACACCATATATTTT.

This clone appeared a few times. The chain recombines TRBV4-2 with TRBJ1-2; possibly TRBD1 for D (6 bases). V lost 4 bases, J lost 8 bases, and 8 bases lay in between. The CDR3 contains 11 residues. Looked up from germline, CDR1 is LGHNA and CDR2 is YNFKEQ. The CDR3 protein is CASSPGVGYTF. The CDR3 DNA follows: TGTGCCAGCAGCCCAGGGGTCGGCTACACCTTC.

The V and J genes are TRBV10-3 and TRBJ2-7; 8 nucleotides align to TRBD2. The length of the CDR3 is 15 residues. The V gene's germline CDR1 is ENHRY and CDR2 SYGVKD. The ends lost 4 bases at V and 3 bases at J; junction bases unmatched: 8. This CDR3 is CAISVGAGGDYEQYF. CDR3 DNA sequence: TGTGCCATCAGTGTCGGCGCGGGGGGTGACTACGAGCAGTACTTC.

The CDR3 reads CAWKTLNQPQHF. Written as DNA, the CDR3 is TGTGCCTGGAAAACCCTCAATCAGCCCCAGCATTTT. The V gene is TRBV30, the J gene TRBJ1-5; D unresolved. V shed 4 bases and J shed 3 bases, with 7 bases lying between them. CDR3 length: 12 amino acids. Germline V gene lookup returns CDR1 GTSNPN and CDR2 SVGIG (reference sequence). Complete variable domain (other parts from reference TRBV30 and TRBJ1-5): SQTIHQWPATLVQPVGSPLSLECTVEGTSNPNLYWYRQAAGRGLQLLFYSVGIGQISSEVPQNLSASRPQDRQFILSSKKLLLSDSGFYLCAWKTLNQPQHFGDGTRLSIL.

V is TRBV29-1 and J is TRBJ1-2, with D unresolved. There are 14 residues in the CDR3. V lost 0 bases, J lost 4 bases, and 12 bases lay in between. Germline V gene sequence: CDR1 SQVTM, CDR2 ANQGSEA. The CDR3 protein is CSVEDFAVVYGYTF. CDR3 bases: TGCAGCGTTGAAGATTTTGCAGTAGTCTATGGCTACACCTTC.

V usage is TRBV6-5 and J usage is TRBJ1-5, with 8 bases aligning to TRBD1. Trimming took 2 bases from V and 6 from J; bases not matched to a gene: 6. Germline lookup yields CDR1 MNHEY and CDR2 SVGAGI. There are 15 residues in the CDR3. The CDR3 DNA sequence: TGTGCCAGCAGTTACAGTCAGGGGGCGGCTCAGCCCCAGCATTTT. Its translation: CASSYSQGAAQPQHF.

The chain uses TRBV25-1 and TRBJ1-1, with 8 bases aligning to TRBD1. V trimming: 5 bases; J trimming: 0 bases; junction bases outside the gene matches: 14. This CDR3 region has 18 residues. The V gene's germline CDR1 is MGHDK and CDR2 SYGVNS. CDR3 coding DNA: TGTGCCAGCAGTAGATCGTGGCCAGGGGGCTTCATGAACACTGAAGCTTTCTTT. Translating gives CASSRSWPGGFMNTEAFF.

This chain's CDR3 is CASSALPGGTPKGYGYTF. CDR3 sequence (DNA): TGTGCCAGCAGTGCGCTCCCGGGGGGGACTCCGAAGGGTTATGGCTACACCTTC. V and J are TRBV6-4 and TRBJ1-2; D perhaps matches TRBD1 (5 bases). The germline gives CDR1 MRHNA, CDR2 SNTAGT. Trimming pared 4 bases from V and 5 bases from J, leaving 26 bases between. The CDR3 is 18 residues long.

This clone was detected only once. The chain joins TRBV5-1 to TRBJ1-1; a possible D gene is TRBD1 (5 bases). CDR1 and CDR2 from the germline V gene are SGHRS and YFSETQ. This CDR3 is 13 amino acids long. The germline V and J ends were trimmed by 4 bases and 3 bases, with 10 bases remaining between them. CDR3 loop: CASSAGTDTEAFF. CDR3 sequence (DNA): TGCGCCAGCAGCGCAGGGACCGACACTGAAGCTTTCTTT.

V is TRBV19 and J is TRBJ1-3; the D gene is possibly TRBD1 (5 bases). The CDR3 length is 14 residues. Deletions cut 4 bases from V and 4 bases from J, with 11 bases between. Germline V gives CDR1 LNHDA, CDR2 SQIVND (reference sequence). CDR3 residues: CASSTGQPGNTIYF. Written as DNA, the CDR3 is TGTGCCAGTAGTACCGGACAACCAGGAAACACCATATATTTT.